This entry concerns a single TCR beta chain. This specimen belongs to a study of T cell changes during pregnancy in multiple sclerosis. The CDR3 contains 10 residues. V was shortened by 6 bases and J by 5 bases, with 5 bases between the two germline ends. CDR1 and CDR2 (germline): MNHNS, SASEGT. Assay: immunoSEQ multiplex PCR; the TCRdb copy retains only in-frame clones and omits some. The data contain tens of thousands of clones, 90% to 95% of them seen just once; the ten biggest clones take up approximately 0.9%. This chain connects TRBV6-1 to TRBJ2-7; D is uncertain. The material sequenced was peripheral blood, taken before pregnancy. This sequence originates from a female donor with multiple sclerosis, enrolled in a pregnancy study. CDR3 sequence reads: CASRLHEQYF. DNA of the CDR3: TGTGCCAGCAGACTCCACGAGCAGTACTTC.